These 22 T cell receptor beta chains came from one sample sequenced in a study of siplizumab effects on memory and regulatory T cells (dated by TCRdb to the late 2010s). Library preparation employed the immunoSEQ multiplex PCR assay. TCRdb took this table from immuneACCESS and kept in-frame rearrangements with V and J called. Such tables lack part of the clones; where checked against another copy, unresolved V genes explain under half of the gap, and the rest is unexplained. In all, the sample holds around 100,000 clones, and approximately 94% of those were seen once. Less than 1.5% of the sample is held by the ten biggest clonotypes. The sequencing input was non-Treg CD4+ T cells sorted from blood. The cell subset or site label corresponds to: FACS-sorted unstimulated CD4+ non-regulatory T cells. The source of these receptors is a human donor in good health.

This chain links TRBV11-3 with TRBJ2-3; TRBD1 matches 7 bases. J lost 0 bases, V lost 5 bases, and 8 bases had no gene match. This CDR3 has 16 amino acids. Germline V CDR1 and CDR2: SGHNT, YENEEA. The DNA of the CDR3 is TGTGCCAGCAGCAAGAGAGGGACAGATAGCACAGATACGCAGTATTTT. Its protein is CASSKRGTDSTDTQYF.

The rearrangement joins TRBV6-1 to TRBJ1-1; D not resolved. CDR1 and CDR2 (germline): MNHNS, SASEGT. The ends were cut back, 7 bases at V and 1 base at J, with 10 bases in the middle. CDR3 length equals 13 residues. The CDR3 DNA reads as TGTGCCAGCATGACACCTAAGAACACTGAAGCTTTCTTT. Its protein is CASMTPKNTEAFF.

This rearrangement joins TRBV2 to TRBJ2-7; 7 nucleotides line up with TRBD2. V lost 4 bases, J lost 2 bases, and 2 bases stayed unmatched. The CDR3 is made up of 13 amino acids. The germline gives CDR1 SNHLY, CDR2 FYNNEI. CDR3 nucleotides: TGTGCCAGCAGTGTGGGGAGGGCCTACGAGCAGTACTTC. Its translation is CASSVGRAYEQYF.

J is TRBJ1-2 and V is TRBV7-2; D is uncertain. Trimming removed 2 bases from V and 1 base from J, with 8 bases in between. Germline CDR1 SGHTA, CDR2 FQGNSA. The CDR3 runs to 14 residues. CDR3 DNA sequence: TGTGCCAGCAGCTTACGTCAGGATAACTATGGCTACACCTTC. Protein sequence: CASSLRQDNYGYTF. Drawing the rest from reference TRBV7-2 and TRBJ1-2, the complete variable domain is GAGVSQSPSNKVTEKGKDVELRCDPISGHTALYWYRQSLGQGLEFLIYFQGNSAPDKSGLPSDRFSAERTGGSVSTLTIQRTQQEDSAVYLCASSLRQDNYGYTFGSGTRLTVV.

The chain is built from TRBV9 and TRBJ2-1; no definite D call. The V gene lost 0 bases and the J gene lost 3 bases, with 10 bases spanning the gap. From germline, CDR1 is SGDLS and CDR2 YYNGEE. The CDR3 consists of 15 residues. The CDR3 spells CASSVGVAYYNEQFF. Here the CDR3 DNA reads TGTGCCAGCAGCGTAGGGGTAGCCTACTACAATGAGCAGTTCTTC.

The V gene is TRBV6-6, the J gene TRBJ2-7; perhaps TRBD1 as D (7 bases). The length of the CDR3 is 13 residues. Trimming removed 6 bases at V and 6 bases at J, with 15 bases between. The V gene's germline CDR1 is MNHNY and CDR2 SVGAGI (reference sequence). The CDR3 nucleotides are TGTGCCAGCAGAGACAGGGACTCCAGCGAGCAGTACTTC. Translated: CASRDRDSSEQYF.

This chain links TRBV28 with TRBJ2-6; TRBD1 matches at 7 bases. V lost 8 bases and J lost 0; bases outside the gene matches: 13. Per the germline V gene, CDR1 is MDHEN and CDR2 is SYDVKM. This CDR3 region has 18 residues. The CDR3, as DNA: TGTGCCAGCTCCATACCGGGACAGCTTTTCTCTGGGGCCAACGTCCTGACTTTC. Translated, it gives CASSIPGQLFSGANVLTF.

The gene calls are TRBV15 and TRBJ1-4, with D hard to call. From germline, CDR1 is LNHNV and CDR2 YYDKDF (reference sequence). The CDR3 consists of 13 residues. V lost 6 bases, J lost 6 bases, and 11 bases lay in between. The CDR3 here is CATSLLGDEKLFF. The CDR3 DNA is TGTGCCACCAGTCTACTTGGGGATGAAAAACTGTTTTTT. The full variable domain, with the rest looked up from reference TRBV15 and TRBJ1-4, is DAMVIQNPRYQVTQFGKPVTLSCSQTLNHNVMYWYQQKSSQAPKLLFHYYDKDFNNEADTPDNFQSRRPNTSFCFLDIRSPGLGDTAMYLCATSLLGDEKLFFGSGTQLSVL.

V gene TRBV29-1 combines with J gene TRBJ2-2; 7 positions agree with TRBD1. Per the germline V gene, CDR1 is SQVTM and CDR2 is ANQGSEA. The CDR3 has 16 residues. V trimming: 3 bases; J trimming: 4 bases; junction bases outside the gene matches: 11. As DNA, the CDR3 is TGCAGCGTTGAGGCTGTGACAGGGCTATCCACCGGGGAGCTGTTTTTT. It encodes CSVEAVTGLSTGELFF.

V and J are TRBV2 and TRBJ2-7; tentative D call: TRBD2 (6 bases). Germline V CDR1 and CDR2: SNHLY, FYNNEI. The CDR3 runs 15 residues. The V end was cut by 2 bases, the J end by 4 bases, with 15 bases between. As DNA, the CDR3 is TGTGCCAGCAGTGAAATAATGCCCGGGGGATACGAGCAGTACTTC. This codes for CASSEIMPGGYEQYF. Combining the CDR3 with reference TRBV2 and TRBJ2-7 gives the whole variable domain EPEVTQTPSHQVTQMGQEVILRCVPISNHLYFYWYRQILGQKVEFLVSFYNNEISEKSEIFDDQFSVERPDGSNFTLKIRSTKLEDSAMYFCASSEIMPGGYEQYFGPGTRLTVT.

The chain carries TRBV7-3 and TRBJ2-7; D gene ambiguous. The CDR3 loop spans 15 amino acids. V was shortened by 1 base and J by 3 bases, with 13 bases between the two germline ends. CDR1 is SGHTA, CDR2 FQGTGA, per germline. The CDR3 spells CASSLRPAPDYEQYF. The CDR3 DNA follows: TGTGCCAGCAGCTTAAGGCCAGCGCCGGACTACGAGCAGTACTTC.

The chain couples TRBV9 to TRBJ2-1; D is uncertain. There are 11 residues in the CDR3. CDR1 and CDR2 from the germline V gene are SGDLS and YYNGEE. Trimming left V 4 bases short and J 6 bases short, with 5 bases between. DNA of the CDR3: TGTGCCAGCAGCCAGACCAATGAGCAGTTCTTC. It specifies CASSQTNEQFF.

J is TRBJ1-6 and V is TRBV7-8; possibly TRBD1 for D (5 bases). Trimming left V 3 bases short and J 7 bases short, with 25 bases between. The CDR3 runs 19 residues. Germline values: CDR1 SGHVS, CDR2 FQNEAQ. The chain's CDR3 is CASSFTRGLAGTRNSPLHF. CDR3 nucleotide sequence: TGTGCCAGCAGCTTCACACGGGGGTTGGCAGGGACGCGGAATTCACCCCTCCACTTT.

CDR3 in amino acids: CASSWGGGGAQHF. CDR3 bases: TGTGCCAGCTCCTGGGGCGGAGGGGGCGCCCAGCATTTT. This sequence joins TRBV27 and TRBJ1-5, with TRBD1 matching 7 bases. There are 13 residues in the CDR3. Germline CDR1 MNHEY, CDR2 SMNVEV (reference sequence). Losses at the gene ends were 8 bases for V and 11 bases for J; bases not matched to a gene: 12.

This chain joins TRBV2 and TRBJ1-2; 8 positions match TRBD1. This CDR3 contains 13 residues. Losses at the gene ends were 6 bases for V and 7 bases for J; bases not matched to a gene: 7. Germline V lookup: CDR1 SNHLY, CDR2 FYNNEI. CDR3 region: CASSLTGASGYTF. CDR3 DNA: TGTGCCAGCAGCCTGACAGGGGCCAGTGGCTACACCTTC.

The CDR3 DNA is TGTGCCAGCAGCTTGAGCGGCGACTACAATGAGCAGTTCTTC. This sequence encodes CASSLSGDYNEQFF. The rearrangement joins TRBV5-6 to TRBJ2-1; TRBD2 might be the D (5 bases). Germline assignment: CDR1 SGHDT and CDR2 YYEEEE. V was trimmed by 1 base and J by 3 bases, leaving 8 bases between them. The CDR3 covers 14 residues.

CDR3 DNA sequence: TGTGCCAGCAGAAAGGCAGGGCCTCATGCTAGTGAGCAGTTCTTC. This encodes CASRKAGPHASEQFF. V is TRBV6-5 and J is TRBJ2-1, with a weak D call TRBD1 (5 bases). Looked up from germline, CDR1 is MNHEY and CDR2 is SVGAGI. The V end was cut by 6 bases, the J end by 9 bases, with 21 bases between. This CDR3 has 15 amino acids.

The gene calls are TRBV6-6 and TRBJ2-7; D remains unclear. CDR3 length equals 13 residues. CDR1 is MNHNY and CDR2 is SVGAGI in the germline V gene (reference sequence). Trimming took 3 bases from V and 5 from J, leaving 11 bases between them. This CDR3 reads CASSYRFANEQYF. The CDR3 DNA reads TGTGCCAGCAGTTATAGATTTGCCAACGAGCAGTACTTC.

This rearrangement joins TRBV11-2 to TRBJ2-2; 12 nucleotides line up with TRBD2. Losses at the gene ends were 5 bases for V and 5 bases for J; bases not matched to a gene: 3. Looked up from germline, CDR1 is SGHAT and CDR2 is FQNNGV. This CDR3 comprises 15 residues. Written as DNA, the CDR3 is TGTGCCAGCAGCCCCCTAGCGGGAGGGACCGGGGAGCTGTTTTTT. Translation: CASSPLAGGTGELFF.

The chain joins TRBV2 to TRBJ2-7; D is possibly TRBD1 (5 bases). The CDR3 covers 13 residues. Germline-derived CDR1 and CDR2 are SNHLY and FYNNEI. V was cut by 8 bases and J by 5 bases, with 16 bases left in between. This CDR3 is CASVLRDRDEQYF. CDR3 DNA: TGTGCCAGCGTCCTCAGGGATAGAGACGAGCAGTACTTC.

The CDR3 DNA reads as TGCGCCAGCAGCTGGCGGGTGGCTAGAGAAGAGACCCAGTACTTC. Residues: CASSWRVAREETQYF. The chain couples TRBV5-1 to TRBJ2-5, with D possibly TRBD2 on 5 matching bases. Trimming took 3 bases from V and 3 from J, leaving 15 bases between them. Germline loops: CDR1 SGHRS, CDR2 YFSETQ. The CDR3 is 15 residues long.

The chain links TRBV28 to TRBJ1-5; D not certain. V was cut by 3 bases and J by 6 bases, with 6 bases left in between. The CDR3 runs 12 residues. CDR1 and CDR2 from the germline V gene are MDHEN and SYDVKM. This CDR3 reads CASSFNFQPQHF. The CDR3 bases are TGTGCCAGCAGTTTTAACTTTCAGCCCCAGCATTTT.